The clone carrying this T cell receptor (beta chain) was seen more than once but under ten times. The sample originates from a study of blood T cell repertoires in COVID-19. Study at large: Sites across the United States, Italy and Spain contributed samples from acute and convalescent COVID-19. Sources were T cells, B-cell-depleted T cells, or PBMCs; the material itself was cDNA or gDNA.

Libraries were prepared by immunoSEQ multiplex PCR; TCRdb keeps only in-frame clonotypes and omits some of them. The sample yields fewer than 130,000 clones, roughly 84% seen once. V lost 4 bases and J 0 bases, leaving 12 bases between the germline ends. This CDR3 spans 15 amino acids. Germline V gene sequence: CDR1 SGHDT, CDR2 YYEEEE. The chain carries TRBV5-6 and TRBJ2-3; possible D gene TRBD1, 5 bases. This TCR was sampled from a human donor in a cohort sampled during active COVID-19. The specimen sequenced was peripheral blood. CDR3 bases: TGTGCCAGCAGCCCACAGGTTACCAGCACAGATACGCAGTATTTT. As protein: CASSPQVTSTDTQYF.